This TCR beta chain was documented in a study of CD8+CD57+ T cells in acquired aplastic anemia. Study information: CD4+ cells from healthy donors averaged about 10.8 million reads.

The CDR3 runs to 12 residues. From germline, CDR1 is SQVTM and CDR2 ANQGSEA. Study outcomes and limitations: Patients and controls shared approximately 30 CD8+ CDR3 sequences, highly expressed in patients.

Details on this clonotype: Its target is not known. Sequence at one end of the junction differs from germline and may be a read error.

The template for TCR beta VDJ and CDR3 sequence profiling was genomic DNA. TCRdb fed the reads into MiXCR, producing one record per CDR3 protein. The sample lists about 35,000 distinct CDR3 sequences; around 82% were seen once. Sequencing was done on a sample of sorted CD4+, CD8+, or CD8+CD57+ T cells (not recorded which) from PBMCs. This receptor was identified in a human donor in good health, serving as a control. This rearrangement joins TRBV29-1 to TRBJ1-1; D is possibly TRBD1 (5 bases). The CDR3 DNA reads TGCGGCGTTGGGAGAGGGGACACTGAAGCTTTCTTT. Its protein product is CGVGRGDTEAFF.